This record concerns one T cell receptor beta chain sequence. Its antigen remains unknown. The PCR made use of 60 Vbeta and 13 Jbeta primers. The protocol was immunoSEQ multiplex PCR, while the TCRdb copy is restricted to in-frame clones and leaves out a portion. The sample contains 99,000 or so clones, around four fifths of which appear only once. Donors consisted of healthy bone marrow donors. These data belong to a study of cytomegalovirus exposure and HLA in healthy donors. Study-level points and caveats: Immune exposure data for these donors was limited to CMV serostatus. In an earlier analysis, most TCR beta V segments were productive about 87% or about 30% of the time. CMV antigen specificity was confirmed in vitro for three CMV-associated chains.

The sequence was collected from a woman in her forties in good health and CMV-seropositive. The sequencing input was PBMCs.

The CDR3 is CASSILRRWGDGGETQYF. CDR3 DNA sequence: TGTGCCAGCAGTATACTCAGAAGATGGGGGGATGGTGGGGAGACCCAGTACTTC. The chain carries TRBV28 and TRBJ2-5; TRBD2 is a possible D gene (6 bases). The V gene's germline CDR1 is MDHEN and CDR2 SYDVKM. Between the trimmed V and J ends, which lost 5 bases and 5 bases, there was a span of 27 bases. This CDR3 has 18 amino acids.